Listed here are 32 T cell receptor beta chains from one sample, sequenced in a study of blood T cell repertoires in COVID-19. Libraries were prepared by immunoSEQ multiplex PCR; TCRdb keeps only in-frame clonotypes and omits some of them. The sample includes about 160,000 clones, approximately 93% of them seen just once. The specimen sequenced was peripheral blood. All receptors derive from a woman aged 55-69 years with COVID-19, enrolled during active disease.

J is TRBJ1-2 and V is TRBV5-1, with D hard to call. V was cut by 0 bases and J by 5 bases, with 8 bases left in between. Germline CDR1 SGHRS, CDR2 YFSETQ. This CDR3 is built from 13 residues. The CDR3 nucleotides are TGCGCCAGCAGCTTGGAACAGCAATATGGCTACACCTTC. Its translation is CASSLEQQYGYTF.

The V call is TRBV19, the J call TRBJ1-1; 9 positions match TRBD1. The V segment lost 0 bases and the J segment 6 bases; nucleotides outside the gene matches: 5. The CDR3 contains 15 residues. The germline V gene encodes CDR1 LNHDA and CDR2 SQIVND (reference sequence). The CDR3 DNA reads as TGTGCCAGTAGTATAGATCCGACAGGGGGGTCTGAAGCTTTCTTT. It yields the protein CASSIDPTGGSEAFF.

The gene calls are TRBV19 and TRBJ1-5; 7 bases align to TRBD1. The V gene's germline CDR1 is LNHDA and CDR2 SQIVND (reference sequence). V was clipped by 1 base and J by 7 bases; unmatched bases: 4. The CDR3 is 14 residues long. Written as DNA, the CDR3 is TGTGCCAGTAGTATAGTCTCAGGGGGACAGCCCCAGCATTTT. This translates into CASSIVSGGQPQHF.

The rearrangement joins TRBV27 to TRBJ1-1, with 11 bases matching TRBD1. This CDR3 contains 17 residues. Trimming cost V 6 bases and J 0 bases; bases outside gene matches: 9. Germline lookup yields CDR1 MNHEY and CDR2 SMNVEV (reference sequence). CDR3 region: CASRGGDRGTLNTEAFF. The CDR3 coding sequence is TGTGCCAGCAGAGGGGGGGACAGGGGGACTTTGAACACTGAAGCTTTCTTT.

The chain joins TRBV19 to TRBJ2-5; 9 bases line up with TRBD2. Germline lookup yields CDR1 LNHDA and CDR2 SQIVND (reference sequence). Trimming removed 1 base from V and 0 bases from J; junction bases left unmatched: 3. The CDR3 has 16 amino acids. The CDR3 coding sequence is TGTGCCAGTAGTATAGGTGCTAGCGGGGACCAAGAGACCCAGTACTTC. Protein sequence: CASSIGASGDQETQYF.

The chain links TRBV18 to TRBJ1-1; D is unclear. Germline V gene sequence: CDR1 KGHSH, CDR2 LQKENI. This CDR3 spans 15 amino acids. Trimming stripped 2 bases from V and 4 bases from J, with 14 bases between. CDR3 sequence reads: CASSPKGGRSTEAFF. The CDR3 nucleotides are TGTGCCAGCTCACCAAAAGGAGGGAGGAGCACTGAAGCTTTCTTT.

The chain joins TRBV5-1 to TRBJ1-4; 7 positions match TRBD1. The germline gives CDR1 SGHRS, CDR2 YFSETQ. The CDR3 extends over 14 amino acids. The V segment lost 4 bases and the J segment 3 bases; nucleotides outside the gene matches: 3. CDR3 in amino acids: CASSPGGPNEKLFF. The CDR3 nucleotides are TGCGCCAGCAGCCCAGGGGGTCCTAATGAAAAACTGTTTTTT.

The V gene is TRBV7-2, the J gene TRBJ1-5; unclear D gene. CDR1 SGHTA and CDR2 FQGNSA come from the germline V gene. Deletions cut 5 bases from V and 5 bases from J, with 13 bases between. This CDR3 is built from 14 residues. CDR3 protein: CASSVRGWDQPQHF. The CDR3 region has the DNA TGTGCCAGCAGCGTCCGAGGATGGGATCAGCCCCAGCATTTT.

This chain joins TRBV10-3 and TRBJ2-1, with 11 bases aligning to TRBD2. V was pared by 5 bases and J by 8 bases, with 11 bases of the junction left unmatched. Germline CDR1 is ENHRY and CDR2 is SYGVKD. This CDR3 region has 16 residues. The CDR3 loop is CAISPSGSGGAYEQFF. The CDR3 coding sequence is TGTGCCATCAGTCCCTCCGGTAGCGGGGGGGCGTATGAGCAGTTCTTC.

The rearrangement links TRBV12-3 or TRBV12-4 to TRBJ1-1; D not certain. The CDR3 extends over 11 amino acids. Trimming left V 4 bases short and J 8 bases short, with 8 bases between. In DNA, the CDR3 is TGTGCCAGCAGTTCGCTACAGGAAGCTTTCTTT. This sequence encodes CASSSLQEAFF.

The table lists this clone with a count of one. V usage is TRBV25-1 and J usage is TRBJ1-1, with D perhaps TRBD1 (5 bases). Per the germline V gene, CDR1 is MGHDK and CDR2 is SYGVNS. The V end lost 6 bases, the J end lost 1 base, and 15 bases lay between the germline ends. The CDR3 loop spans 15 amino acids. CDR3 nucleotides: TGTGCCAGCAGCTATGGGGGACTGGAGAACACTGAAGCTTTCTTT. Its translation: CASSYGGLENTEAFF.

DNA for the CDR3: TGCGCCAGCAGCCCGGACAGGTTAAACATTCAGTACTTC. This sequence encodes CASSPDRLNIQYF. The V call is TRBV4-3, the J call TRBJ2-4; 7 bases are shared with TRBD1. Germline lookup yields CDR1 LGHNA and CDR2 YSLEER. This CDR3 has 13 amino acids. V dropped 4 bases and J dropped 6; count of bases not matched to a gene: 3.

This chain's CDR3 is CAISEGPEGTQYF. DNA for the CDR3: TGTGCCATCAGTGAGGGCCCTGAGGGTACGCAGTATTTT. The J gene is TRBJ2-3, the V gene TRBV10-3; a weak D match, TRBD2 (5 bases). V dropped 2 bases and J dropped 8 bases, with 11 bases sitting between them. The germline V gene has CDR1 ENHRY and CDR2 SYGVKD. The CDR3 contains 13 residues.

V usage is TRBV7-3 and J usage is TRBJ1-3, with a possible D match to TRBD1 (6 bases). Germline V lookup: CDR1 SGHTA, CDR2 FQGTGA. V lost 2 bases, J lost 9 bases, and 14 bases lay in between. There are 14 residues in the CDR3. CDR3 sequence: CASSLGQGPGTIYF. CDR3 DNA: TGTGCCAGCAGCTTAGGGCAGGGGCCAGGCACCATATATTTT. The full variable domain, in which reference TRBV7-3 and TRBJ1-3 provide the parts outside the CDR3, is GAGVSQTPSNKVTEKGKYVELRCDPISGHTALYWYRQSLGQGPEFLIYFQGTGAADDSGLPNDRFFAVRPEGSVSTLKIQRTERGDSAVYLCASSLGQGPGTIYFGEGSWLTVV.

The gene calls are TRBV6-6 and TRBJ1-3, with a possible D match to TRBD1 (5 bases). The V gene's germline CDR1 is MNHNY and CDR2 SVGAGI (reference sequence). This CDR3 is built from 16 residues. V was clipped by 6 bases and J by 3 bases, with 18 bases between them. Here the CDR3 reads CASSLNGGTGGNTIYF. The CDR3 coding sequence is TGTGCCAGCAGCTTAAACGGGGGGACGGGTGGAAACACCATATATTTT.

This clone was seen a single time. This chain links TRBV5-6 with TRBJ1-1; the D gene is possibly TRBD1 (6 bases). From germline, CDR1 is SGHDT and CDR2 YYEEEE. V was clipped by 3 bases and J by 1 base, with 16 bases between them. The CDR3 has 16 residues. Here the CDR3 reads CASSSSGVRTNTEAFF. DNA of the CDR3: TGTGCCAGCAGCTCGTCAGGGGTCCGGACGAACACTGAAGCTTTCTTT.

This clone came up a few times. This chain joins TRBV27 and TRBJ1-5; 7 nucleotides match TRBD1. The CDR3 length is 15 residues. Germline V CDR1 and CDR2: MNHEY, SMNVEV (reference sequence). V trimming: 6 bases; J trimming: 1 base; junction bases outside the gene matches: 6. The CDR3 sequence is CASRDSGGSNQPQHF. The CDR3 DNA sequence: TGTGCCAGCAGAGATTCAGGGGGAAGCAATCAGCCCCAGCATTTT.

The chain uses TRBV5-1 and TRBJ1-2, with D maybe TRBD1 (5 bases). The germline V gene has CDR1 SGHRS and CDR2 YFSETQ. The CDR3 length is 14 residues. V lost 4 bases, J lost 1 base, and 11 bases lay in between. This CDR3 is CASSAGQLNYGYTF. The CDR3 bases are TGCGCCAGCAGCGCTGGACAACTTAACTATGGCTACACCTTC.

The chain joins TRBV14 to TRBJ2-5; 11 bases are shared with TRBD2. CDR3 length: 15 amino acids. The germline gives CDR1 SGHDN, CDR2 FVKESK. The V gene end was trimmed by 4 bases and the J gene end by 4 bases; junction bases not matched to a gene: 5. CDR3: CASSLLAGGGETQYF. CDR3 sequence (DNA): TGTGCCAGCAGCCTCCTAGCGGGGGGAGGAGAGACCCAGTACTTC.

The rearrangement joins TRBV2 to TRBJ2-1; the match to TRBD1 covers 9 bases. Germline V gene sequence: CDR1 SNHLY, CDR2 FYNNEI. This CDR3 is 16 amino acids long. With V trimmed by 5 bases and J by 0 bases, 5 bases remained unmatched. The CDR3 sequence: CASSWDRADSYNEQFF. CDR3 nucleotides: TGTGCCAGCAGTTGGGACAGGGCCGACTCCTACAATGAGCAGTTCTTC.

V is TRBV18 and J is TRBJ1-1; the D gene is possibly TRBD1 (6 bases). Germline V gene data show CDR1 as KGHSH and CDR2 as LQKENI. CDR3 length equals 15 residues. V shed 2 bases and J shed 0 bases, with 10 bases lying between them. This chain's CDR3 is CASSPIRGMNTEAFF. The CDR3 DNA is TGTGCCAGCTCACCAATCAGGGGTATGAACACTGAAGCTTTCTTT.

This sequence joins TRBV5-4 and TRBJ2-3, with D possibly matching TRBD1 (5 bases). The V end was cut by 3 bases, the J end by 1 base, with 15 bases between. The CDR3 runs 16 residues. Germline loops: CDR1 SGHNT, CDR2 YYREEE (reference sequence). For the CDR3, the DNA is TGTGCCAGCAGCTCCTGGGGCGGCAGGCGCACAGATACGCAGTATTTT. The encoded protein is CASSSWGGRRTDTQYF.

The rearrangement links TRBV11-2 to TRBJ1-1; 10 positions match TRBD1. Germline CDR1 reads SGHAT; CDR2 reads FQNNGV. This CDR3 region has 15 residues. Unmatched junction bases numbered 6, after V lost 5 bases and J lost 3 bases. The CDR3: CASSRDRGRDTEAFF. For the CDR3, the DNA is TGTGCCAGCAGCCGAGACAGGGGGCGCGACACTGAAGCTTTCTTT. Supplemented by reference TRBV11-2 and TRBJ1-1, the full variable domain reads EAGVAQSPRYKIIEKRQSVAFWCNPISGHATLYWYQQILGQGPKLLIQFQNNGVVDDSQLPKDRFSAERLKGVDSTLKIQPAKLEDSAVYLCASSRDRGRDTEAFFGQGTRLTVV.

The V call is TRBV5-1, the J call TRBJ1-2, with 10 bases that match TRBD1. The trim removed 3 bases at V and 2 bases at J, leaving 7 bases unmatched. CDR3 length equals 16 residues. Germline CDR1 and CDR2: SGHRS and YFSETQ. The CDR3 nucleotides are TGCGCCAGCAGCTACGAGCCGGGACAGGGGAACTATGGCTACACCTTC. Its translation: CASSYEPGQGNYGYTF. Together with reference TRBV5-1 and TRBJ1-2, the CDR3 gives the full variable domain: KAGVTQTPRYLIKTRGQQVTLSCSPISGHRSVSWYQQTPGQGLQFLFEYFSETQRNKGNFPGRFSGRQFSNSRSEMNVSTLELGDSALYLCASSYEPGQGNYGYTFGSGTRLTVV.

The rearrangement links TRBV25-1 to TRBJ2-5, with 7 bases fitting TRBD1. Germline V lookup: CDR1 MGHDK, CDR2 SYGVNS. This CDR3 region has 17 residues. V gave up 1 base and J gave up 2 bases; unmatched junction bases: 10. The CDR3 protein is CASSELRRQGVQETQYF. For the CDR3, the DNA is TGTGCCAGCAGTGAATTGAGGCGGCAGGGGGTTCAAGAGACCCAGTACTTC.

This sequence joins TRBV5-1 and TRBJ1-4; 11 nucleotides agree with TRBD1. The CDR3 consists of 15 residues. V gave up 4 bases and J gave up 8 bases; unmatched junction bases: 7. The germline V gene has CDR1 SGHRS and CDR2 YFSETQ. CDR3 sequence reads: CASSGGDRGGEKLFF. In DNA form, the CDR3 reads TGCGCCAGCAGCGGAGGGGACAGGGGGGGGGAAAAACTGTTTTTT.

The J gene is TRBJ1-6, the V gene TRBV18; maybe TRBD1 (5 bases). V lost 2 bases and J lost 5, with 19 bases in between. This CDR3 spans 18 amino acids. From germline, CDR1 is KGHSH and CDR2 LQKENI. CDR3 region: CASSPALRAQGNNSPLHF. The DNA for the CDR3 is TGTGCCAGCTCACCAGCACTCCGGGCGCAGGGAAATAATTCACCCCTCCACTTT.

The chain combines TRBV27 with TRBJ1-1; possibly TRBD1 for D (5 bases). The CDR3 extends over 14 amino acids. Germline lookup yields CDR1 MNHEY and CDR2 SMNVEV (reference sequence). V was shortened by 10 bases and J by 1 base, with 16 bases between the two germline ends. CDR3 region: CATQARAKNTEAFF. CDR3 bases: TGTGCCACGCAAGCCAGGGCGAAGAACACTGAAGCTTTCTTT.

The chain employs TRBV6-5 and TRBJ2-5; D perhaps matches TRBD1 (5 bases). V lost 6 bases and J lost 4, with 9 bases in between. This CDR3 comprises 12 residues. The germline gives CDR1 MNHEY, CDR2 SVGAGI. CDR3 sequence reads: CASRARGETQYF. The CDR3 nucleotides read TGTGCCAGCAGGGCTAGGGGAGAGACCCAGTACTTC.

The chain uses TRBV24-1 and TRBJ2-3; D is ambiguous. CDR1 and CDR2 (germline): KGHDR, SFDVKD. The CDR3 runs 13 residues. Trimming shortened V by 3 bases and J by 3 bases, and 6 bases separated the two germline ends. The CDR3 coding sequence is TGTGCCACCAGTGATCTATGGACAGATACGCAGTATTTT. As protein: CATSDLWTDTQYF.

The rearrangement joins TRBV19 to TRBJ1-3; D perhaps matches TRBD1 (6 bases). Germline V gene data show CDR1 as LNHDA and CDR2 as SQIVND (reference sequence). V lost 3 bases to trimming and J lost 0 bases, with 15 bases between them. The CDR3 consists of 17 residues. The CDR3 region has the DNA TGTGCCAGTAGTATGGACAGTTCTGAGCACTCTGGAAACACCATATATTTT. Translating it yields CASSMDSSEHSGNTIYF.

This clone has more than one count but fewer than ten. The chain links TRBV4-1 to TRBJ2-1; TRBD2 might be the D (7 bases). Germline CDR1 MGHRA, CDR2 YSYEKL. The CDR3 has 14 residues. Trimming left V 8 bases short and J 7 bases short, with 18 bases between. The CDR3 nucleotides are TGCGCCAGCGGGGCGGGGGCCAAGTGGAATGAGCAGTTCTTC. Encoded protein: CASGAGAKWNEQFF.